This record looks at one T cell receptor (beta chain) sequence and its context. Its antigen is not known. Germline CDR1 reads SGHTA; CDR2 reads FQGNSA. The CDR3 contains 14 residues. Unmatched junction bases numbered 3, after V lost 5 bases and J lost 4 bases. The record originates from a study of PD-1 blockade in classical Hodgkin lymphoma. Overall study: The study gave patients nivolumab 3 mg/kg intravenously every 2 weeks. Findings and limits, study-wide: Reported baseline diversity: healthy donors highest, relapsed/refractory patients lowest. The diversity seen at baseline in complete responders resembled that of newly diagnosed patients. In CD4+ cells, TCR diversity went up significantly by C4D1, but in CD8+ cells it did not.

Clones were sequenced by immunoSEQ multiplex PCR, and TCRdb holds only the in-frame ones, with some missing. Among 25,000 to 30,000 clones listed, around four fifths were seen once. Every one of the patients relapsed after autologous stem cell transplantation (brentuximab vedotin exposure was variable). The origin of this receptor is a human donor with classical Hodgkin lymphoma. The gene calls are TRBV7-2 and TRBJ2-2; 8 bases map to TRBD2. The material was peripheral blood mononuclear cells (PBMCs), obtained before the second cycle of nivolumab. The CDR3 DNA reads TGTGCCAGCAGCCCGGGGGGGACCACCGGGGAGCTGTTTTTT. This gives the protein CASSPGGTTGELFF.